This T cell receptor beta chain stems from a study of blood T cell repertoires in COVID-19. The CDR3 extends over 15 amino acids. The V gene lost 1 base and the J gene lost 2 bases, with 9 bases spanning the gap. The germline V gene has CDR1 MGHRA and CDR2 YSYEKL. Sequencing used immunoSEQ multiplex PCR; TCRdb keeps in-frame clones, though not all of them. The sample records 250,000 to 350,000 clones, approximately 92% being singletons. Specimen: PBMCs or T cells enriched from blood (not recorded which). The rearrangement uses TRBV4-1 and TRBJ1-5; D is possibly TRBD1 (5 bases). The source of this sequence is a woman under 40 who had recovered from COVID-19. CDR3 DNA sequence: TGCGCCAGCAGCCAAGTTGCGGGGCGCAATCAGCCCCAGCATTTT. Protein sequence: CASSQVAGRNQPQHF.